These 4 T cell receptor beta chains share one sample of origin, sequenced in a study of metastatic and nonmetastatic thyroid tumors. TCRdb re-processed the PCR reads through MiXCR. This sample carries 23,000 or so clones, roughly 23% of them seen once, and the ten largest clones take about 7.6%. Patients had received no treatment of any kind before thyroid surgery. Sequencing was performed on blood. The receptors here all came from a female donor with papillary thyroid cancer or a benign thyroid nodule (not recorded which). Some clones in this sample may be carry-over from other donors' samples.

At least ten counts were recorded for this clone. The chain couples TRBV7-8 to TRBJ1-1, with D possibly matching TRBD1 (5 bases). V was pared by 1 base and J by 4 bases, with 7 bases between. CDR3 length: 13 residues. The germline gives CDR1 SGHVS, CDR2 FQNEAQ. The CDR3 DNA reads TGTGCCAGCAGCTTAGGGGGGTCCACTGAAGCTTTCTTT. Its protein product is CASSLGGSTEAFF.

In its sample, this clone was seen many times. V usage is TRBV3-1 and J usage is TRBJ2-3, with D unclear. The germline V and J ends were trimmed by 3 bases and 4 bases, with 17 bases remaining between them. Looked up from germline, CDR1 is LGHDT and CDR2 is YNNKEL (reference sequence). This CDR3 contains 16 residues. The DNA for the CDR3 is TGTGCCAGCAGCCAGCAGGCCAGCCTCGGCGCAGATACGCAGTATTTT. It yields the protein CASSQQASLGADTQYF.

As regards this clone: Since the CDR3 does not end with the conserved phenylalanine or tryptophan, this likely comes from a read error. The chain joins TRBV10-2 to TRBJ1-5, with D tentatively TRBD1 (5 bases). Germline-derived CDR1 and CDR2 are WSHSY and SAAADI. V shed 6 bases and J shed 5 bases, with 11 bases lying between them. There are 13 residues in the CDR3. The CDR3 DNA reads as TGCGCCAGCAGCCGGGACGGGTATCAGCCCCAGCATTTG. Protein: CASSRDGYQPQHL.

This clone occurred many times. The rearrangement joins TRBV9 to TRBJ1-1; D unresolved. Trimming shortened V by 0 bases and J by 2 bases, and 11 bases separated the two germline ends. Germline V lookup: CDR1 SGDLS, CDR2 YYNGEE. The CDR3 spans 15 residues. Here the CDR3 reads CASSVASGLNTEAFF. In DNA form, the CDR3 reads TGTGCCAGCAGCGTAGCTTCCGGACTCAACACTGAAGCTTTCTTT.